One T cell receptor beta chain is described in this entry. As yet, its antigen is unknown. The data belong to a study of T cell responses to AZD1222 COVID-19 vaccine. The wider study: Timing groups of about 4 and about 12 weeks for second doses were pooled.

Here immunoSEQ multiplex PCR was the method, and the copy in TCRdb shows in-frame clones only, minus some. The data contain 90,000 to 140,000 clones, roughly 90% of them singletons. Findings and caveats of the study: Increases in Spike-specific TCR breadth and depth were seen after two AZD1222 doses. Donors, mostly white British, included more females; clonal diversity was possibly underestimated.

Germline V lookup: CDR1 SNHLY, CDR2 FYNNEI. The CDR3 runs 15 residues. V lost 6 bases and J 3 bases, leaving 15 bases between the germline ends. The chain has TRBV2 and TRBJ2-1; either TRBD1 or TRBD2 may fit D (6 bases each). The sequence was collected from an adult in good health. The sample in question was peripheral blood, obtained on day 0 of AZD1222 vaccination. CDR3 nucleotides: TGTGCCAGCAGCCCACGGAGGGGGAACTACAATGAGCAGTTCTTC. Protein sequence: CASSPRRGNYNEQFF.